This T cell receptor beta chain was identified during a study of blood T cell repertoires in COVID-19. About the research overall: Material from acute and convalescent COVID-19 was sourced from the United States, Italy and Spain.

Authors' methods: Amplification of reference gene primers was used by the study to estimate nucleated cell counts. Some clones are missing from TCRdb's copy, which holds only in-frame ones; the method was immunoSEQ multiplex PCR. That table is the source of V, J and clone size, and D and trimming were worked out from the DNA. Of 200,000 to 300,000 clones listed, more than 85% are singletons. The table lists this clone with a count of one. This TCR was sampled from a woman aged 60-75 years with COVID-19, enrolled during active disease. Specimen: peripheral blood.

CDR3 amino acids: CASSHRDRVLSGNTIYF. CDR3 bases: TGTGCCAGCAGCCACCGGGACAGGGTTCTATCCGGAAACACCATATATTTT. The rearrangement joins TRBV3-1 (or the pseudogene TRBV3-2) to TRBJ1-3, with TRBD1 matching over 9 bases. This CDR3 is built from 17 residues. Trimming removed 3 bases from V and 4 bases from J; junction bases left unmatched: 10. CDR1 and CDR2 (germline): LGHDT, YNNKEL (reference sequence).